The 14 T cell receptor beta chains reported below all come from one sample, sequenced in a study of T-cell reconstitution after alpha-beta-depleted transplantation in children. TCRbeta library preparation incorporated unique molecular identifiers. One entry per CDR3 protein results from TCRdb running MiXCR on the PCR reads. The table lists 600,000 to 700,000 distinct CDR3 sequences, around 13% of them singletons, with 0.79% in the top ten. The material sequenced was PBMCs, taken before TCRalphabeta/CD19-depleted stem cell transplant. These receptors all stem from a girl aged 2 to 9 with congenital amegakaryocytic thrombocytopenia, due to receive a stem cell transplant.

This clonotype was recorded many times. The chain links TRBV12-3 or TRBV12-4 to TRBJ2-5; unclear D gene. The CDR3 contains 13 residues. Trimming removed 3 bases at V and 2 bases at J, with 7 bases between. The DNA for the CDR3 is TGTGCCAGCAGTTTTGGCAGTCAAGAGACCCAGTACTTC. It translates to CASSFGSQETQYF.

This clonotype was detected a few times. This chain joins TRBV3-1 and TRBJ2-7; D uncertain. The CDR3 has 13 amino acids. In germline, CDR1 is LGHDT, CDR2 YNNKEL (reference sequence). V was pared by 5 bases and J by 6 bases, with 14 bases between. The CDR3 nucleotides read TGTGCCAGCAGCGCCGGCCCCCTGGTCGAGCAGTACTTC. It encodes CASSAGPLVEQYF.

This clonotype appeared many times. The chain carries TRBV13 and TRBJ2-3; 10 nucleotides line up with TRBD2. With V trimmed by 3 bases and J by 1 base, 7 bases remained unmatched. This CDR3 region has 17 residues. Per germline, CDR1 PRHDT and CDR2 FYEKMQ (reference sequence). CDR3 residues: CASSLRTGTSGTDTQYF. The CDR3, as DNA: TGTGCCAGCAGCTTGCGCACCGGGACTAGCGGCACAGATACGCAGTATTTT.

The rearrangement links TRBV7-9 to TRBJ2-3, with TRBD2 identical over 14 bases. CDR3 length: 17 residues. J lost 5 bases, V lost 5 bases, and 9 bases had no gene match. The germline gives CDR1 SEHNR, CDR2 FQNEAQ (reference sequence). CDR3 sequence reads: CASSQSGTSGGGDTQYF. CDR3 DNA sequence: TGTGCCAGCAGCCAGAGCGGGACTAGCGGGGGAGGAGATACGCAGTATTTT.

This clonotype was recorded a few times. The chain employs TRBV6-5 and TRBJ2-7; possible D gene TRBD1, 5 bases. Germline values: CDR1 MNHEY, CDR2 SVGAGI. This CDR3 is 14 amino acids long. V lost 1 base to trimming and J lost 4 bases, with 11 bases between them. The CDR3 nucleotides are TGTGCCAGCAGTTACTGGGGCGCTCGGTACGAGCAGTACTTC. Translation: CASSYWGARYEQYF.

This clonotype was counted at least ten times. This rearrangement joins TRBV5-1 to TRBJ2-2; D might be TRBD2 (5 bases). CDR1 is SGHRS, CDR2 YFSETQ, per germline. This CDR3 is 16 amino acids long. V dropped 4 bases and J dropped 1 base, with 14 bases sitting between them. CDR3 sequence reads: CASSLGFGGNTGELFF. The CDR3 DNA reads as TGCGCCAGCAGCCTGGGCTTCGGAGGGAACACCGGGGAGCTGTTTTTT.

This clonotype was counted between two and nine times. The rearrangement links TRBV5-1 to TRBJ2-1, with 7 bases lining up with TRBD2. The CDR3 runs 17 residues. With 0 bases clipped from V and 5 bases from J, the junction kept 11 bases outside the gene matches. Germline V gene data show CDR1 as SGHRS and CDR2 as YFSETQ. This CDR3 reads CASSLGLTGLGHNEQFF. The CDR3 DNA reads TGCGCCAGCAGCTTGGGGTTGACCGGACTAGGGCACAATGAGCAGTTCTTC.

The V and J genes are TRBV7-9 and TRBJ1-1; 8 bases align to TRBD1. V lost 5 bases and J lost 7; bases outside the gene matches: 12. Germline V gene sequence: CDR1 SEHNR, CDR2 FQNEAQ (reference sequence). CDR3 size: 15 residues. CDR3 in DNA: TGTGCCAGCAGCAAACGCATGACAGGGGAAGATGAAGCTTTCTTT. Protein sequence: CASSKRMTGEDEAFF. Variable domain in full (rest from reference TRBV7-9 and TRBJ1-1): DTGVSQNPRHKITKRGQNVTFRCDPISEHNRLYWYRQTLGQGPEFLTYFQNEAQLEKSRLLSDRFSAERPKGSFSTLEIQRTEQGDSAMYLCASSKRMTGEDEAFFGQGTRLTVV.

This clonotype was recorded many times. The rearrangement joins TRBV5-4 to TRBJ2-1, with TRBD2 matching 7 bases. The CDR3 length is 15 residues. Germline V gives CDR1 SGHNT, CDR2 YYREEE (reference sequence). V dropped 3 bases and J dropped 4; count of bases not matched to a gene: 7. CDR3 sequence reads: CASSWEGGTYNEQFF. The DNA for the CDR3 is TGTGCCAGCAGCTGGGAGGGAGGGACGTACAATGAGCAGTTCTTC.

This clonotype was recorded at least ten times. This chain connects TRBV6-4 to TRBJ2-1; D could derive from TRBD1 or TRBD2 (5 bases each). Germline V gives CDR1 MRHNA, CDR2 SNTAGT. The V gene lost 5 bases and the J gene lost 10 bases, with 21 bases spanning the gap. The CDR3 is 15 amino acids. The CDR3 sequence: CASSPNPTYGGEQFF. For the CDR3, the DNA is TGTGCCAGCAGTCCCAACCCTACCTATGGGGGAGAGCAGTTCTTC.

This clonotype was seen repeatedly, ten times or more. The chain couples TRBV29-1 to TRBJ1-1; D is ambiguous. The CDR3 extends over 12 amino acids. V was cut by 4 bases and J by 1 base, with 7 bases left in between. CDR1 and CDR2 from the germline V gene are SQVTM and ANQGSEA. CDR3 nucleotide sequence: TGCAGCGTTGCCACAGCGAACACTGAAGCTTTCTTT. Its translation is CSVATANTEAFF.

The chain is built from TRBV20-1 and TRBJ2-1; 10 bases align to TRBD2. Trimming cost V 5 bases and J 3 bases; bases outside gene matches: 7. Germline V gene lookup returns CDR1 DFQATT and CDR2 SNEGSKA (reference sequence). The CDR3 runs to 15 residues. The CDR3 DNA reads as TGCAGTGCTGTACTACTAGCGGGATTCTACAATGAGCAGTTCTTC. It specifies CSAVLLAGFYNEQFF.

This clonotype has at least ten counts. The chain couples TRBV29-1 to TRBJ2-1, with TRBD2 matching 12 bases. Germline V gene data show CDR1 as SQVTM and CDR2 as ANQGSEA. The CDR3 runs 15 residues. V gave up 6 bases and J gave up 9 bases; unmatched junction bases: 12. CDR3: CSVTTGTSGFGEQFF. The CDR3 nucleotides are TGCAGCGTAACAACCGGGACTAGCGGGTTCGGTGAGCAGTTCTTC.

This clonotype was seen ten or more times. CDR3 residues: CAITPGTSGLSSTDTQYF. For the CDR3, the DNA is TGTGCCATCACCCCCGGGACTAGCGGGTTATCTAGCACAGATACGCAGTATTTT. The V gene is TRBV10-3, the J gene TRBJ2-3, with TRBD2 matching over 12 bases. After removal of 7 bases from V and 0 bases from J, the junction contained 11 bases not matched to a gene. Germline V lookup: CDR1 ENHRY, CDR2 SYGVKD. This CDR3 comprises 18 residues.